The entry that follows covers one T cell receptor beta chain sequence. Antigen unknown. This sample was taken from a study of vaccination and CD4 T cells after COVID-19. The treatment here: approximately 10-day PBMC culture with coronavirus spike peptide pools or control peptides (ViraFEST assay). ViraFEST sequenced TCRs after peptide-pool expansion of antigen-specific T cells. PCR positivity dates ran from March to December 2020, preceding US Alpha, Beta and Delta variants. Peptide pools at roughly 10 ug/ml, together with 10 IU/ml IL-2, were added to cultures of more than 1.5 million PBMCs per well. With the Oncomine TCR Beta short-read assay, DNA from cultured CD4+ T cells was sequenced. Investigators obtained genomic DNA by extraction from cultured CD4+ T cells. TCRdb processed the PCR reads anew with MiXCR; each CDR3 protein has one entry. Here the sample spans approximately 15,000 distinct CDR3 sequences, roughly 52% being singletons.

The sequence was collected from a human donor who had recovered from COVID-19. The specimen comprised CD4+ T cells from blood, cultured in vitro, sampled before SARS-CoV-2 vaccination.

The CDR3 loop reads CATSRGDGSNAPLHF. The CDR3 coding sequence is TGTGCCACCAGCAGAGGGGACGGGAGTAACGCACCCCTCCACTTT. This rearrangement joins TRBV15 to TRBJ1-6; D is perhaps TRBD1 (5 bases). CDR1 LNHNV and CDR2 YYDKDF come from the germline V gene (reference sequence). Trimming shortened V by 1 base and J by 11 bases, and 15 bases separated the two germline ends. The CDR3 runs to 15 residues.